This TCR beta chain comes out of a study of shared clonotypes between healthy human individuals. CD45RO negativity and positive selection for CCR7 defined naive CD8 cells, a population that excluded terminally differentiated effector memory CD45RA+ cells. This CDR3 has 16 residues. Per germline, CDR1 SEHNR and CDR2 FQNEAQ (reference sequence). With 0 bases clipped from V and 4 bases from J, the junction kept 8 bases outside the gene matches. This table comes from immunoSEQ multiplex PCR, and its TCRdb copy is limited to in-frame clones, with some not included. This sample has approximately 810,000 clones; approximately 92% occur once, and the top ten carry about 25%.

Sequencing was done on a sample of naive CD8+ T cells sorted from blood. The J gene is TRBJ1-1, the V gene TRBV7-9, with 7 bases aligning to TRBD1. The receptor's source is a man between 25 and 39 years old in good health. In DNA, the CDR3 is TGTGCCAGCAGCTTAGCCCCGGGGCAGGGGGGCACTGAAGCTTTCTTT. Encoded protein: CASSLAPGQGGTEAFF.